The 30 T cell receptor beta chains given below trace back to one sample, sequenced in a study of PD-1 blockade in mismatch repair-deficient tumors. Profiling relied on immunoSEQ multiplex PCR, and the TCRdb table lists in-frame clones only, not all of them. This table holds about 120,000 clones, 88% found once. The starting material was peripheral blood, obtained 70 to 72 weeks after starting pembrolizumab. These receptors came from an adult with mismatch repair-deficient cancer.

The chain employs TRBV6-5 and TRBJ1-1; D is undetermined. V lost 0 bases, J lost 3 bases, and 11 bases lay in between. The CDR3 sequence is 15 residues long. The V gene's germline CDR1 is MNHEY and CDR2 SVGAGI. The CDR3 loop reads CASSYSVMGYTEAFF. The DNA of the CDR3 is TGTGCCAGCAGTTACTCGGTGATGGGTTACACTGAAGCTTTCTTT.

This sequence joins TRBV28 and TRBJ1-5, with 7 bases lining up with TRBD1. Germline CDR1 and CDR2: MDHEN and SYDVKM. The CDR3 contains 13 residues. V shed 9 bases and J 6 bases; nucleotides not matched to a gene: 8. CDR3 region: CASNRGGGQPQHF. The CDR3 nucleotides read TGTGCCAGTAACAGGGGCGGGGGTCAGCCCCAGCATTTT.

The chain uses TRBV28 and TRBJ2-7; 14 bases match TRBD2. Germline assignment: CDR1 MDHEN and CDR2 SYDVKM. The CDR3 contains 16 residues. The V segment lost 3 bases and the J segment 5 bases; nucleotides outside the gene matches: 6. The CDR3 bases are TGTGCCAGCAGTTTCCGACTAGCGGGAGGGCCCCACGAGCAGTACTTC. As protein: CASSFRLAGGPHEQYF.

The V and J genes are TRBV5-1 and TRBJ1-1, with D perhaps TRBD1 (5 bases). This CDR3 has 15 amino acids. CDR1 is SGHRS and CDR2 is YFSETQ in the germline V gene. The V and J ends lost 4 bases and 4 bases respectively, with 17 bases between them. The CDR3 DNA follows: TGCGCCAGCAGCCGGGACTTGTGGGGGTCCACTGAAGCTTTCTTT. Translation: CASSRDLWGSTEAFF. Supplemented by reference TRBV5-1 and TRBJ1-1, the full variable domain reads KAGVTQTPRYLIKTRGQQVTLSCSPISGHRSVSWYQQTPGQGLQFLFEYFSETQRNKGNFPGRFSGRQFSNSRSEMNVSTLELGDSALYLCASSRDLWGSTEAFFGQGTRLTVV.

V gene TRBV10-3 combines with J gene TRBJ2-2; maybe TRBD1 (7 bases). The CDR3 contains 17 residues. Germline values: CDR1 ENHRY, CDR2 SYGVKD. V gave up 6 bases and J gave up 1 base, with 18 bases separating them. As DNA, the CDR3 is TGTGCCATCAGCCTACAGGGGACTGGAGGGAACACCGGGGAGCTGTTTTTT. This encodes CAISLQGTGGNTGELFF.

This clone was picked up one time. This chain uses TRBV2 with TRBJ2-4, with TRBD1 as a possible D gene (5 bases). The CDR3 runs to 14 residues. Between the trimmed V and J ends, which lost 0 bases and 8 bases, there was a span of 11 bases. Germline CDR1 is SNHLY and CDR2 is FYNNEI. CDR3 region: CASSEATGQDIQYF. The CDR3 region has the DNA TGTGCCAGCAGTGAAGCAACAGGCCAGGACATTCAGTACTTC.

V and J are TRBV7-8 and TRBJ2-7, with TRBD2 as a possible D gene (5 bases). V lost 4 bases, J lost 3 bases, and 16 bases lay in between. Germline V CDR1 and CDR2: SGHVS, FQNEAQ. The CDR3 contains 15 residues. The CDR3 loop reads CASSSPRAGIYEQYF. The CDR3 DNA follows: TGTGCCAGCAGCTCCCCCCGTGCCGGGATCTACGAGCAGTACTTC.

As to this clone: Other DNA sequences of this sample code for an identical CDR3. The rearrangement links TRBV6-5 to TRBJ2-1, with TRBD2 matching over 9 bases. V was pared by 4 bases and J by 0 bases, with 1 base of the junction left unmatched. Germline V gene lookup returns CDR1 MNHEY and CDR2 SVGAGI. CDR3 length: 15 amino acids. CDR3 in DNA: TGTGCCAGCAGTTTTAGCGGGAGCTCCTACAATGAGCAGTTCTTC. Protein: CASSFSGSSYNEQFF.

V gene TRBV28 combines with J gene TRBJ2-7; a weak D match, TRBD1 (5 bases). Germline V gene sequence: CDR1 MDHEN, CDR2 SYDVKM. V was trimmed by 5 bases and J by 5 bases, leaving 13 bases between them. The length of the CDR3 is 13 residues. The CDR3 DNA follows: TGTGCCAGCAGTGTCCAGGGTCGCAACGAGCAGTACTTC. It codes for CASSVQGRNEQYF. Supplemented by reference TRBV28 and TRBJ2-7, the full variable domain reads DVKVTQSSRYLVKRTGEKVFLECVQDMDHENMFWYRQDPGLGLRLIYFSYDVKMKEKGDIPEGYSVSREKKERFSLILESASTNQTSMYLCASSVQGRNEQYFGPGTRLTVT.

CDR3 DNA sequence: TGTGCCAGCAGCTTAGGGGGGACTAGCGGGAGGCCCTCCCTGGATGAGCAGTTCTTC. This codes for CASSLGGTSGRPSLDEQFF. The J gene is TRBJ2-1, the V gene TRBV7-8, with TRBD2 matching 15 bases. The CDR3 runs 19 residues. Germline loops: CDR1 SGHVS, CDR2 FQNEAQ. V lost 1 base to trimming and J lost 8 bases; unmatched junction nucleotides: 12. Using reference TRBV7-8 and TRBJ2-1 for the parts outside the CDR3, the full variable domain is GAGVSQSPRYKVAKRGQDVALRCDPISGHVSLFWYQQALGQGPEFLTYFQNEAQLDKSGLPSDRFFAERPEGSVSTLKIQRTQQEDSAVYLCASSLGGTSGRPSLDEQFFGPGTRLTVL.

This clone was recorded a few times. The V and J genes are TRBV6-5 and TRBJ2-7, with no clear D. The germline V gene encodes CDR1 MNHEY and CDR2 SVGAGI. V gave up 4 bases and J gave up 2 bases, with 12 bases separating them. CDR3 length equals 14 residues. The CDR3 DNA is TGTGCCAGCAGTTCGACTTTCACCGCCTACGAGCAGTACTTC. Translated, it gives CASSSTFTAYEQYF.

This sequence joins TRBV7-9 and TRBJ2-7; no clear D. The CDR3 runs 13 residues. Germline lookup yields CDR1 SEHNR and CDR2 FQNEAQ (reference sequence). V was pared by 0 bases and J by 4 bases, with 7 bases between. Here the CDR3 reads CASSLALGYEQYF. As DNA, the CDR3 is TGTGCCAGCAGCTTAGCTCTGGGTTACGAGCAGTACTTC.

The V call is TRBV7-9, the J call TRBJ2-7; the match to TRBD2 covers 11 bases. The CDR3 is 17 amino acids. Germline V gene data show CDR1 as SEHNR and CDR2 as FQNEAQ (reference sequence). The V and J ends lost 2 bases and 0 bases, in that order; junction bases with no gene match: 6. CDR3 residues: CASSLRGTSGSSYEQYF. Here the CDR3 DNA reads TGTGCCAGCAGCTTACGAGGGACTAGCGGAAGCTCCTACGAGCAGTACTTC.

The J gene is TRBJ2-1, the V gene TRBV28, with 7 bases fitting TRBD1. Germline CDR1 is MDHEN and CDR2 is SYDVKM. The CDR3 is 12 amino acids. The V gene end was trimmed by 6 bases and the J gene end by 7 bases; junction bases not matched to a gene: 3. CDR3: CASRVQGNEQFF. The CDR3 DNA reads TGTGCCAGCAGAGTACAGGGGAATGAGCAGTTCTTC.

The chain uses TRBV4-2 and TRBJ1-1, with D perhaps matching TRBD1 (5 bases). The ends were cut back, 0 bases at V and 3 bases at J, with 8 bases in the middle. The CDR3 spans 14 residues. The germline V gene encodes CDR1 LGHNA and CDR2 YNFKEQ. The CDR3 bases are TGTGCCAGCAGCCAAGATTCGGGGGACACTGAAGCTTTCTTT. Its protein product is CASSQDSGDTEAFF.

This clone was observed a handful of times. The chain employs TRBV2 and TRBJ2-7, with unresolved D. V lost 5 bases and J 5 bases, leaving 13 bases between the germline ends. Germline assignment: CDR1 SNHLY and CDR2 FYNNEI. The CDR3 is 13 residues long. The DNA for the CDR3 is TGTGCCAGCAGTTACAGCGATCTAAACGAGCAGTACTTC. Its translation: CASSYSDLNEQYF.

The DNA of the CDR3 is TGTGCCAGCACCGCAAAGCCGGGGGTCCAAGAGACCCAGTACTTC. Protein product: CASTAKPGVQETQYF. The rearrangement links TRBV28 to TRBJ2-5; a weak D match, TRBD2 (6 bases). Germline CDR1 MDHEN, CDR2 SYDVKM. The germline V and J ends were trimmed by 7 bases and 1 base, with 16 bases remaining between them. The CDR3 sequence is 15 residues long.

The chain recombines TRBV5-1 with TRBJ2-7; TRBD2 matches 7 bases. V shed 4 bases, J shed 6 bases, and the junction held 13 bases outside the gene matches. Germline loops: CDR1 SGHRS, CDR2 YFSETQ. The CDR3 is made up of 15 amino acids. CDR3 in amino acids: CASSRGEGGFGEQYF. CDR3 in DNA: TGCGCCAGCAGCCGCGGGGAGGGTGGGTTCGGCGAGCAGTACTTC.

This clone was recorded a few times. This rearrangement joins TRBV19 to TRBJ2-5, with TRBD2 identical over 10 bases. The CDR3 has 18 amino acids. Looked up from germline, CDR1 is LNHDA and CDR2 is SQIVND (reference sequence). The J segment lost 2 bases and the V segment lost 5 bases, leaving 14 bases of the junction unmatched. CDR3 in amino acids: CASSPDRTSGLGQETQYF. The CDR3 DNA reads as TGTGCCAGTAGTCCCGATCGGACTAGCGGACTTGGACAAGAGACCCAGTACTTC.

This clone was detected only a few times. This chain uses TRBV10-3 with TRBJ2-7; tentatively, D is TRBD2 (6 bases). CDR1 is ENHRY and CDR2 is SYGVKD in the germline V gene. V was trimmed by 5 bases and J by 5 bases, leaving 7 bases between them. The CDR3 is 11 amino acids. The CDR3 is CAISTSNEQYF. CDR3 sequence (DNA): TGTGCCATCAGTACTAGCAACGAGCAGTACTTC.

The chain couples TRBV5-1 to TRBJ2-2, with a possible D match to TRBD1 (6 bases). The CDR3 extends over 14 amino acids. V was shortened by 0 bases and J by 7 bases, with 10 bases between the two germline ends. The germline V gene has CDR1 SGHRS and CDR2 YFSETQ. CDR3 sequence (DNA): TGCGCCAGCAGCTTGGCGGCAGGGGTCGGGGAGCTGTTTTTT. Its protein is CASSLAAGVGELFF.

The chain recombines TRBV6-4 with TRBJ2-3; TRBD1 matches at 7 bases. This CDR3 is 15 amino acids long. CDR1 is MRHNA, CDR2 SNTAGT, per germline. Germline trimming cut 5 bases from V and 1 base from J; bases unmatched to any gene: 6. In nucleotides, the CDR3 is TGTGCCAGCAGTCCTATGGGGACAGGCACAGATACGCAGTATTTT. This codes for CASSPMGTGTDTQYF.

This chain links TRBV19 with TRBJ2-3; 8 nucleotides line up with TRBD2. The CDR3 totals 15 residues. V gave up 3 bases and J gave up 4 bases; unmatched junction bases: 6. Looked up from germline, CDR1 is LNHDA and CDR2 is SQIVND (reference sequence). The CDR3 loop reads CASSINGLAADTQYF. The DNA of the CDR3 is TGTGCCAGTAGTATTAATGGACTAGCTGCAGATACGCAGTATTTT.

The CDR3 nucleotides read TGTGCCAGCAGCGTATCTGATCTCAATGAGCAGTTCTTC. This encodes CASSVSDLNEQFF. V and J are TRBV9 and TRBJ2-1, with D unresolved. This CDR3 is built from 13 residues. V was cut by 1 base and J by 6 bases, with 8 bases left in between. Germline V gene lookup returns CDR1 SGDLS and CDR2 YYNGEE.

V usage is TRBV7-9 and J usage is TRBJ2-3; the match to TRBD2 covers 9 bases. Germline V gene data show CDR1 as SEHNR and CDR2 as FQNEAQ (reference sequence). This CDR3 contains 17 residues. V lost 4 bases and J lost 0; bases outside the gene matches: 8. Here the CDR3 reads CASSYNPTSGSTDTQYF. DNA of the CDR3: TGTGCCAGCAGCTACAACCCGACTAGCGGAAGCACAGATACGCAGTATTTT.

The rearrangement joins TRBV4-1 to TRBJ2-7, with 10 bases fitting TRBD2. In germline, CDR1 is MGHRA, CDR2 YSYEKL. The CDR3 spans 16 residues. The V and J ends lost 1 base and 2 bases, in that order; junction bases with no gene match: 5. CDR3 in amino acids: CASSQGGLAATYEQYF. The CDR3, as DNA: TGCGCCAGCAGCCAAGGAGGACTAGCGGCCACCTACGAGCAGTACTTC.

J is TRBJ2-5 and V is TRBV5-1, with TRBD1 identical over 7 bases. CDR1 SGHRS and CDR2 YFSETQ come from the germline V gene. The CDR3 is 14 amino acids. V was clipped by 4 bases and J by 5 bases; unmatched bases: 8. DNA of the CDR3: TGCGCCAGCAGCCAAGGGACAGCTGGGGAGACCCAGTACTTC. Its translation is CASSQGTAGETQYF.

This clone appeared a few times. Other DNA sequences in this specimen translate into the identical CDR3. V is TRBV5-1 and J is TRBJ1-1, with 9 positions matching TRBD1. Unmatched junction bases numbered 2, after V lost 4 bases and J lost 1 base. This CDR3 is built from 14 residues. Germline V gene data show CDR1 as SGHRS and CDR2 as YFSETQ. The CDR3 coding sequence is TGCGCCAGCAGCCCGGGACAGGGGAACACTGAAGCTTTCTTT. This sequence encodes CASSPGQGNTEAFF.

The CDR3 nucleotides are TGTGCCAGCAGCTGGGGGACAGGGGTTGAAAGCACAGATACGCAGTATTTT. This codes for CASSWGTGVESTDTQYF. The chain has TRBV5-8 and TRBJ2-3, with TRBD1 matching 10 bases. Trimming cost V 3 bases and J 0 bases; bases outside gene matches: 7. Germline CDR1 is SGHTS and CDR2 is YDEGEE. The length of the CDR3 is 17 residues.

Only one count was recorded for this clone. The chain recombines TRBV18 with TRBJ1-3; D might be TRBD1 (6 bases). The V end was cut by 3 bases, the J end by 0 bases, with 18 bases between. This CDR3 comprises 18 residues. The germline CDR1 and CDR2 sequences are KGHSH and LQKENI. CDR3 nucleotide sequence: TGTGCCAGCTCACCCGTTCCCGGGACATCTAGCTCTGGAAACACCATATATTTT. It translates to CASSPVPGTSSSGNTIYF.